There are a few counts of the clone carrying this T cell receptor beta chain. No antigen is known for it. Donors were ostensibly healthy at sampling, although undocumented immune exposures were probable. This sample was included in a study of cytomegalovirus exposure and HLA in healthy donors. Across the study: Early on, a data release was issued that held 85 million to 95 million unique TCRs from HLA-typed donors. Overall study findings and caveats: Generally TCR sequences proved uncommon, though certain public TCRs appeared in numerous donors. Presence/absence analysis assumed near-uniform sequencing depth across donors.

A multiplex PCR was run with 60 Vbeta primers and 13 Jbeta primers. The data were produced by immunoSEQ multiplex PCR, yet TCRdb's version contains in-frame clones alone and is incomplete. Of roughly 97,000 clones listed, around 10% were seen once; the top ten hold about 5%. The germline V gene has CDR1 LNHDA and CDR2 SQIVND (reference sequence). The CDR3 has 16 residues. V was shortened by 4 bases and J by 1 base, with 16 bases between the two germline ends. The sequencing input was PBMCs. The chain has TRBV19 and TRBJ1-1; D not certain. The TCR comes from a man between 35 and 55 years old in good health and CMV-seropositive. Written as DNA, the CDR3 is TGTGCCAGTAGTACTAACCCATGGAGGCCGAACACTGAAGCTTTCTTT. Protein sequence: CASSTNPWRPNTEAFF.